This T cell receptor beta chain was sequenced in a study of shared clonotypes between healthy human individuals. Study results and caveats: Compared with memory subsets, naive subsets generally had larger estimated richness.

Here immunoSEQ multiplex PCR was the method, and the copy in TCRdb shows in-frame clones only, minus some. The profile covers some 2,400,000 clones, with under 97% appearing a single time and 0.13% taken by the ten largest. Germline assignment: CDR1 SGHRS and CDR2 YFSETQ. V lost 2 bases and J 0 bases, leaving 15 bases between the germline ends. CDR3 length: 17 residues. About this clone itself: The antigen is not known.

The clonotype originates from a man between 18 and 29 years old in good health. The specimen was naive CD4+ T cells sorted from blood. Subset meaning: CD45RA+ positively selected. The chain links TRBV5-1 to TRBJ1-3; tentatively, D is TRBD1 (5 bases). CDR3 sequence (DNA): TGCGCCAGCAGCTTAGTCACAGGCACTATCTCTGGAAACACCATATATTTT. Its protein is CASSLVTGTISGNTIYF.